This T cell receptor (beta chain) derives from a study of T cells after yellow fever vaccination. Study observations and caveats: Shared CD4/CD8 clonotypes were a small share, likely from convergent recombination.

This clonotype was observed a handful of times. Its specificity is not known. The ends were cut back, 6 bases at V and 6 bases at J, with 14 bases in the middle. This CDR3 comprises 13 residues. CDR1 and CDR2 (germline): KGHSH, LQKENI. MiXCR was run by TCRdb on the 5' RACE reads, yielding one entry per CDR3 protein. Altogether 300,000 or so distinct CDR3 sequences are present, 10% to 15% being singletons, with the ten largest covering around 0.49%. The sample in question was CD4+ T cells sorted from PBMCs, obtained 45 days after the yellow fever booster vaccination. The receptor was derived from a man between 25 and 39 years old who received the YFV17D yellow fever vaccine. The chain recombines TRBV18 with TRBJ1-1; D gene unclear. CDR3 region: CASSPGVAAEAFF. CDR3 DNA: TGTGCCAGCTCTCCAGGTGTAGCCGCTGAAGCTTTCTTT.